A single sample is the source of the 26 T cell receptor beta chains below, sequenced in a study of blood T cell repertoires in COVID-19. Here immunoSEQ multiplex PCR was the method, and the copy in TCRdb shows in-frame clones only, minus some. The sample holds 540,000 or so clones, about 88% seen once. The sequencing input was peripheral blood. Receptor source: a woman in her forties or fifties with COVID-19, enrolled during active disease.

J is TRBJ1-1 and V is TRBV11-2; 7 nucleotides match TRBD1. Germline CDR1 reads SGHAT; CDR2 reads FQNNGV. The CDR3 loop spans 15 amino acids. Losses at the gene ends were 7 bases for V and 5 bases for J; bases not matched to a gene: 13. The CDR3 sequence: CASIRGVYRDTEAFF. The DNA for the CDR3 is TGTGCCAGCATCAGGGGGGTCTACAGGGATACTGAAGCTTTCTTT. The variable domain in full, with the rest retrieved from reference TRBV11-2 and TRBJ1-1, is EAGVAQSPRYKIIEKRQSVAFWCNPISGHATLYWYQQILGQGPKLLIQFQNNGVVDDSQLPKDRFSAERLKGVDSTLKIQPAKLEDSAVYLCASIRGVYRDTEAFFGQGTRLTVV.

Concerning this clone itself: Different DNA sequences within this sample yield the same CDR3. The chain is built from TRBV6-5 and TRBJ1-1; TRBD1 is a possible D gene (5 bases). The CDR3 runs 14 residues. Trimming left V 6 bases short and J 4 bases short, with 15 bases between. CDR1 MNHEY and CDR2 SVGAGI come from the germline V gene. This chain's CDR3 is CASSPGGSGTEAFF. CDR3 coding DNA: TGTGCCAGCAGCCCCGGGGGTAGTGGCACTGAAGCTTTCTTT.

Only one count was recorded for this clone. J is TRBJ1-2 and V is TRBV5-1, with D possibly being TRBD1 (5 bases). CDR1 is SGHRS, CDR2 YFSETQ, per germline. V dropped 4 bases and J dropped 5 bases, with 15 bases sitting between them. The CDR3 spans 14 residues. CDR3 sequence reads: CASSPTGVLYGYTF. CDR3 DNA: TGCGCCAGCAGCCCGACGGGGGTTCTTTATGGCTACACCTTC. Combining the CDR3 with reference TRBV5-1 and TRBJ1-2 gives the whole variable domain KAGVTQTPRYLIKTRGQQVTLSCSPISGHRSVSWYQQTPGQGLQFLFEYFSETQRNKGNFPGRFSGRQFSNSRSEMNVSTLELGDSALYLCASSPTGVLYGYTFGSGTRLTVV.

J is TRBJ2-1 and V is TRBV4-2; 9 bases are shared with TRBD1. V trimming: 3 bases; J trimming: 7 bases; junction bases outside the gene matches: 7. There are 15 residues in the CDR3. The germline gives CDR1 LGHNA, CDR2 YNFKEQ. The CDR3 nucleotides are TGTGCCAGCAGCCAGGCAGGACAGGGGAATAATGAGCAGTTCTTC. As protein: CASSQAGQGNNEQFF.

The rearrangement links TRBV30 to TRBJ1-6; 8 nucleotides match TRBD1. V lost 7 bases to trimming and J lost 5 bases; unmatched junction nucleotides: 4. Germline-derived CDR1 and CDR2 are GTSNPN and SVGIG (reference sequence). This CDR3 is 13 amino acids long. CDR3: CASGQGNNSPLHF. The DNA of the CDR3 is TGTGCCTCAGGACAGGGTAATAATTCACCCCTCCACTTT.

The chain is built from TRBV5-4 and TRBJ2-3, with TRBD2 matching 10 bases. The CDR3 is 17 residues long. The germline gives CDR1 SGHNT, CDR2 YYREEE (reference sequence). The V segment lost 3 bases and the J segment 10 bases; nucleotides outside the gene matches: 17. In nucleotides, the CDR3 is TGTGCCAGCAGCTGGGGACTAGCGCAACGAGTCATGAATGCGCAGTATTTT. This gives the protein CASSWGLAQRVMNAQYF.

The chain combines TRBV3-1 (or the pseudogene TRBV3-2) with TRBJ2-1; no firm D call. V dropped 5 bases and J dropped 7 bases, with 9 bases sitting between them. Per the germline V gene, CDR1 is LGHDT and CDR2 is YNNKEL (reference sequence). The CDR3 extends over 12 amino acids. The CDR3 here is CASSFTRNEQFF. The CDR3 region has the DNA TGTGCCAGCAGCTTCACCCGGAATGAGCAGTTCTTC.

The chain links TRBV30 to TRBJ1-2, with D possibly matching TRBD1 (6 bases). Looked up from germline, CDR1 is GTSNPN and CDR2 is SVGIG (reference sequence). This CDR3 is built from 14 residues. V lost 5 bases to trimming and J lost 4 bases, with 17 bases between them. CDR3 nucleotides: TGTGCCTGGTCACAGGGAAAAGGAATCTATGGCTACACCTTC. It codes for CAWSQGKGIYGYTF.

V is TRBV29-1 and J is TRBJ2-7; TRBD1 aligns across 7 bases. The CDR3 sequence is 13 residues long. Germline V gene sequence: CDR1 SQVTM, CDR2 ANQGSEA. J lost 2 bases, V lost 6 bases, and 7 bases had no gene match. DNA of the CDR3: TGCAGCGTCCCTCGGGACAGTACCTACGAGCAGTACTTC. Translating it yields CSVPRDSTYEQYF.

Here the CDR3 DNA reads TGTGCCAGCGTAGGCCACGGGGATACGCAGTATTTT. Its translation: CASVGHGDTQYF. This chain connects TRBV6-6 to TRBJ2-3, with no clear D. V shed 8 bases and J shed 6 bases, with 12 bases lying between them. The CDR3 extends over 12 amino acids. Germline lookup yields CDR1 MNHNY and CDR2 SVGAGI (reference sequence).

The rearrangement joins TRBV28 to TRBJ1-3, with 9 bases aligning to TRBD1. V dropped 3 bases and J dropped 4; count of bases not matched to a gene: 13. The CDR3 is 18 amino acids. Germline V lookup: CDR1 MDHEN, CDR2 SYDVKM. This CDR3 is CASSFTGGPRVSGNTIYF. The DNA for the CDR3 is TGTGCCAGCAGTTTCACAGGGGGCCCCAGGGTTTCCGGAAACACCATATATTTT.

This clone occurred a few times. In DNA form, the CDR3 reads TGTGCCAGCAGTTCCTTGGGTCCGGGACAGGGGACCGATGGCTACACCTTC. Amino acids: CASSSLGPGQGTDGYTF. This chain uses TRBV28 with TRBJ1-2; 10 nucleotides match TRBD1. Germline CDR1 and CDR2: MDHEN and SYDVKM. This CDR3 contains 17 residues. V was clipped by 4 bases and J by 6 bases; unmatched bases: 14.

This chain joins TRBV4-1 and TRBJ1-5; the match to TRBD1 covers 7 bases. CDR3 length: 14 amino acids. Germline V gene data show CDR1 as MGHRA and CDR2 as YSYEKL. The J segment lost 4 bases and the V segment lost 4 bases, leaving 4 bases of the junction unmatched. CDR3 amino acids: CASSLRTGNQPQHF. The CDR3 DNA reads as TGCGCCAGCAGCCTCCGGACAGGAAATCAGCCCCAGCATTTT.

V usage is TRBV3-1 (or the pseudogene TRBV3-2) and J usage is TRBJ1-1, with D uncertain. CDR1 LGHDT and CDR2 YNNKEL come from the germline V gene (reference sequence). The CDR3 has 15 residues. The V and J ends lost 2 bases and 6 bases respectively, with 16 bases between them. The CDR3 protein is CASSQSLRSVAEAFF. The CDR3 DNA reads TGTGCCAGCAGCCAAAGTCTACGGTCGGTCGCTGAAGCTTTCTTT.

The chain links TRBV20-1 to TRBJ2-7; 8 bases are a match to TRBD2. This CDR3 comprises 15 residues. The V segment lost 3 bases and the J segment 0 bases; nucleotides outside the gene matches: 7. Per the germline V gene, CDR1 is DFQATT and CDR2 is SNEGSKA (reference sequence). The CDR3 spells CSASPSGGLSYEQYF. The CDR3, as DNA: TGCAGTGCTAGTCCCAGCGGGGGTCTCTCCTACGAGCAGTACTTC.

In nucleotides, the CDR3 is TGTGCCAGCGGCCGGGACAGGGGCCAAAACATTCAGTACTTC. This codes for CASGRDRGQNIQYF. The V and J genes are TRBV28 and TRBJ2-4, with 10 bases that match TRBD1. The CDR3 is 14 residues long. J was trimmed by 5 bases and V by 8 bases; bases with no gene match: 6. The germline V gene encodes CDR1 MDHEN and CDR2 SYDVKM.

This clone was observed once. The J gene is TRBJ1-2, the V gene TRBV6-1, with TRBD1 identical over 7 bases. With V trimmed by 3 bases and J by 0 bases, 7 bases remained unmatched. This CDR3 region has 16 residues. Germline V gene lookup returns CDR1 MNHNS and CDR2 SASEGT. The CDR3 region has the DNA TGTGCCAGCAGTGACGGACAGGACCTAGCTAACTATGGCTACACCTTC. The encoded protein is CASSDGQDLANYGYTF.

The chain recombines TRBV3-1 (or the pseudogene TRBV3-2) with TRBJ2-1; 8 positions agree with TRBD2. Germline lookup yields CDR1 LGHDT and CDR2 YNNKEL (reference sequence). The CDR3 totals 15 residues. V shed 1 base, J shed 4 bases, and the junction held 3 bases outside the gene matches. CDR3 loop: CASSQAAGVYNEQFF. The CDR3, as DNA: TGTGCCAGCAGCCAAGCAGCGGGGGTTTACAATGAGCAGTTCTTC.

This rearrangement joins TRBV24-1 to TRBJ2-7, with D possibly being TRBD2 (6 bases). The V end was cut by 4 bases, the J end by 7 bases, with 22 bases between. CDR3 length: 16 residues. From germline, CDR1 is KGHDR and CDR2 SFDVKD. The CDR3 spells CATSDSAGPPLGEQYF. Written as DNA, the CDR3 is TGTGCCACCAGTGACTCTGCGGGACCCCCCCTTGGGGAGCAGTACTTC.

This chain joins TRBV9 and TRBJ2-7, with no clear D. Trimming stripped 4 bases from V and 0 bases from J, with 14 bases between. The CDR3 runs 15 residues. Germline V CDR1 and CDR2: SGDLS, YYNGEE. CDR3 sequence (DNA): TGTGCCAGCAGCCCAGATTGGCCAGTCTCCTACGAGCAGTACTTC. This sequence encodes CASSPDWPVSYEQYF.

The V and J genes are TRBV11-2 and TRBJ2-2, with 14 positions matching TRBD2. CDR3 length equals 18 residues. From germline, CDR1 is SGHAT and CDR2 FQNNGV. The J segment lost 5 bases and the V segment lost 4 bases, leaving 9 bases of the junction unmatched. CDR3 coding DNA: TGTGCCAGCAGCTCCCCCAGGACTAGCGGGGGGCGAACCGGGGAGCTGTTTTTT. This encodes CASSSPRTSGGRTGELFF.

This clone came up a few times. The chain couples TRBV2 to TRBJ1-6, with 12 bases matching TRBD1. There are 19 residues in the CDR3. V trimming: 7 bases; J trimming: 10 bases; junction bases outside the gene matches: 20. Germline CDR1 reads SNHLY; CDR2 reads FYNNEI. The CDR3 spells CASTEGGQGARAMVSPLHF. The CDR3 bases are TGTGCCAGCACCGAGGGGGGACAGGGGGCGCGGGCGATGGTCTCACCCCTCCACTTT.

V is TRBV19 and J is TRBJ1-2; weak D call: TRBD1 (5 bases). The CDR3 totals 14 residues. V was trimmed by 9 bases and J by 4 bases, leaving 18 bases between them. Per the germline V gene, CDR1 is LNHDA and CDR2 is SQIVND (reference sequence). The CDR3 loop is CASSTEPDIYGYTF. The CDR3 nucleotides are TGTGCCAGCTCTACCGAGCCGGACATCTATGGCTACACCTTC.

The chain carries TRBV6-5 and TRBJ2-7; 9 bases align to TRBD1. This CDR3 is built from 15 residues. CDR1 and CDR2 (germline): MNHEY, SVGAGI. V shed 6 bases and J 1 base; nucleotides not matched to a gene: 7. CDR3 nucleotides: TGTGCCAGCAGGATCTTGGGACAGGGATCCTACGAGCAGTACTTC. Protein sequence: CASRILGQGSYEQYF.

This clone appeared a single time. V gene TRBV24-1 combines with J gene TRBJ2-5; D might be TRBD1 (5 bases). The V end was cut by 4 bases, the J end by 3 bases, with 11 bases between. CDR1 and CDR2 (germline): KGHDR, SFDVKD. There are 14 residues in the CDR3. CDR3: CATSEPDSKETQYF. Here the CDR3 DNA reads TGTGCCACCAGTGAACCCGACAGTAAAGAGACCCAGTACTTC.

For the CDR3, the DNA is TGTGCCAGCAGCGCCCTAGAAGAGACCCAGTACTTC. This codes for CASSALEETQYF. The J gene is TRBJ2-5, the V gene TRBV5-5; no firm D call. In germline, CDR1 is SGHKS, CDR2 YYEKEE (reference sequence). V lost 4 bases to trimming and J lost 3 bases, with 7 bases between them. CDR3 length: 12 residues.